This T cell receptor beta chain was captured in a study of shared clonotypes between healthy human individuals. The data were produced by immunoSEQ multiplex PCR, yet TCRdb's version contains in-frame clones alone and is incomplete. The profile covers roughly 1,500,000 clones, with 98% to 99% appearing a single time and 0.3% to 0.45% taken by the ten largest. With 6 bases removed from V and 1 base from J, the gap between germline ends came to 17 bases. Germline V CDR1 and CDR2: SGHRS, YFSETQ. The CDR3 has 15 residues. Sequencing was performed on naive CD4+ T cells sorted from blood. Described subset: CD45RA+ positively selected. The TCR originated in a young man in good health. V gene TRBV5-1 combines with J gene TRBJ2-7; D gene uncertain. This CDR3 reads CASTSMGVGSYEQYF. The CDR3 DNA reads TGCGCCAGCACCTCGATGGGCGTCGGGTCCTACGAGCAGTACTTC.